Each of the 24 T cell receptor beta chains below was sequenced from the same sample in a study of T cells in Graves' hyperthyroidism and ophthalmopathy. TCR beta CDR3 sequences were amplified from RNA transcripts. When the TCR CDR3 underwent first-round RT-PCR, the HTBI primer set was used. TCRdb ran MiXCR on the multiplex PCR reads and lists one entry per CDR3 protein. The sample consists of about 640,000 distinct CDR3 sequences, 20% of them appearing once. Sequencing was carried out using blood. The receptors were sampled from a man in his thirties or forties with Graves' ophthalmopathy.

V gene TRBV11-2 combines with J gene TRBJ2-1, with TRBD2 as a possible D gene (5 bases). The CDR3 totals 14 residues. From germline, CDR1 is SGHAT and CDR2 FQNNGV. The DNA for the CDR3 is TGTGGTAGCAGCTTAGAGCCCGGGATGAATGAGCAGTTCTTC. Amino acid sequence: CGSSLEPGMNEQFF.

This clonotype appeared a few times. The chain uses TRBV20-1 and TRBJ1-2; D uncertain. Per germline, CDR1 DFQATT and CDR2 SNEGSKA (reference sequence). With 4 bases removed from V and 8 bases from J, the gap between germline ends came to 14 bases. The CDR3 runs 12 residues. CDR3 bases: TGCAGTGCTATCGAGGGTCTGAAAGGCTACACCTTC. Translated, it gives CSAIEGLKGYTF.

The rearrangement uses TRBV18 and TRBJ2-3; 15 bases align to TRBD2. CDR3 size: 17 residues. J gave up 4 bases and V 3 bases, and 5 bases lay outside the gene matches. CDR1 KGHSH and CDR2 LQKENI come from the germline V gene. The CDR3 nucleotides are TGTGCCAGCTCACCCCGAGGACTAGCGGGAGGGCCAGATACGCAGTATTTT. It specifies CASSPRGLAGGPDTQYF.

The chain has TRBV2 and TRBJ1-1; tentatively, D is TRBD1 (5 bases). The CDR3 loop spans 11 amino acids. V was pared by 8 bases and J by 6 bases, with 10 bases between. The germline V gene has CDR1 SNHLY and CDR2 FYNNEI. The CDR3 coding sequence is TGTGCCAGCCGTGGGGGATCTGAAGCTTTCTTT. It encodes CASRGGSEAFF.

This clonotype was detected only a few times. V gene TRBV18 combines with J gene TRBJ2-1, with D possibly TRBD2 on 5 matching bases. CDR1 and CDR2 (germline): KGHSH, LQKENI. The V gene lost 4 bases and the J gene lost 6 bases, with 13 bases spanning the gap. This CDR3 has 14 residues. The CDR3 DNA is TGTGCCAGCTCACTCCCACTAGTGAGCAATGAGCAGTTCTTC. Translated, it gives CASSLPLVSNEQFF.

The chain employs TRBV6-5 and TRBJ1-1, with unresolved D. V gave up 0 bases and J gave up 2 bases, with 10 bases separating them. CDR1 is MNHEY, CDR2 SVGAGI, per germline. The CDR3 covers 15 residues. In DNA, the CDR3 is TGTGCCAGCAGTTACTCGATAGACACTAACACTGAAGCTTTCTTT. This sequence encodes CASSYSIDTNTEAFF.

This clonotype occurred a few times. V and J are TRBV6-1 and TRBJ2-3; D gene ambiguous. V lost 1 base and J 6 bases, leaving 11 bases between the germline ends. Germline loops: CDR1 MNHNS, CDR2 SASEGT. The CDR3 is 14 amino acids. CDR3 sequence reads: CASSEVSIKDTQYF. The CDR3 DNA sequence: TGTGCCAGCAGTGAAGTGTCTATTAAGGATACGCAGTATTTT.

V is TRBV29-1 and J is TRBJ2-7, with a possible D match to TRBD2 (5 bases). Germline lookup yields CDR1 SQVTM and CDR2 ANQGSEA. The CDR3 consists of 13 residues. V lost 6 bases and J 2 bases, leaving 14 bases between the germline ends. CDR3 nucleotides: TGCAGCGTCACTTCGGGATTAACCTACGAGCAGTACTTC. Translated, it gives CSVTSGLTYEQYF.

V gene TRBV5-1 combines with J gene TRBJ2-7, with 9 nucleotides matching TRBD1. The junction had 7 bases not matched to a gene; V was cut back by 2 bases and J by 7 bases. The V gene's germline CDR1 is SGHRS and CDR2 YFSETQ. The CDR3 spans 14 residues. CDR3 DNA sequence: TGCGCCAGCAGCTTTGCGACAGGGGGAAGTGAGCAGTACTTC. Translated, it gives CASSFATGGSEQYF.

V and J are TRBV3-1 and TRBJ2-3, with 9 bases aligning to TRBD2. From germline, CDR1 is LGHDT and CDR2 YNNKEL (reference sequence). V lost 1 base and J lost 2; bases outside the gene matches: 1. The CDR3 totals 15 residues. This chain's CDR3 is CASSQGGRATDTQYF. The CDR3 coding sequence is TGTGCCAGCAGCCAAGGCGGGAGGGCCACAGATACGCAGTATTTT.

This clonotype was counted at least ten times. CDR3 region: CASSRTGQVYEQYF. CDR3 sequence (DNA): TGTGCCAGCAGCAGGACGGGACAGGTCTACGAGCAGTACTTC. The V and J genes are TRBV7-6 and TRBJ2-7; the match to TRBD1 covers 8 bases. Germline assignment: CDR1 SGHVS and CDR2 FNYEAQ. The junction had 6 bases not matched to a gene; V was cut back by 5 bases and J by 3 bases. The CDR3 totals 14 residues.

Many counts were recorded for this clonotype. The rearrangement links TRBV6-1 to TRBJ2-7; the match to TRBD1 covers 9 bases. Per germline, CDR1 MNHNS and CDR2 SASEGT. This CDR3 is 15 amino acids long. The trim removed 6 bases at V and 7 bases at J, leaving 13 bases unmatched. CDR3 in DNA: TGTGCCAGCAGGGCCGACAGGGGGGGCTCCTGGGAGCAGTACTTC. Its protein product is CASRADRGGSWEQYF.

This clonotype was picked up a small number of times. This chain connects TRBV28 to TRBJ1-4, with unresolved D. CDR3 length equals 12 residues. Trimming took off 9 bases at V and 4 bases at J, with 9 bases between the two ends. Germline V CDR1 and CDR2: MDHEN, SYDVKM. The CDR3 coding sequence is TGTGCCAGTGAGCACTTTAATGAAAAACTGTTTTTT. It codes for CASEHFNEKLFF. Combining the CDR3 with reference TRBV28 and TRBJ1-4 gives the whole variable domain DVKVTQSSRYLVKRTGEKVFLECVQDMDHENMFWYRQDPGLGLRLIYFSYDVKMKEKGDIPEGYSVSREKKERFSLILESASTNQTSMYLCASEHFNEKLFFGSGTQLSVL.

This clonotype was detected once. This chain joins TRBV6-2 or TRBV6-3 and TRBJ2-1; D not resolved. In germline, CDR1 is MNHEY, CDR2 SVGEGT. Trimming took off 11 bases at V and 8 bases at J, with 13 bases between the two ends. The CDR3 length is 11 residues. CDR3 loop: CAADPRDEQFF. The CDR3 coding sequence is TGTGCCGCTGATCCCCGGGATGAGCAGTTCTTC.

This chain joins TRBV14 and TRBJ2-3; the match to TRBD1 covers 7 bases. This CDR3 is 16 amino acids long. V gave up 1 base and J gave up 5 bases; unmatched junction bases: 9. Germline lookup yields CDR1 SGHDN and CDR2 FVKESK. CDR3 DNA sequence: TGTGCCAGCAGCCAAGGAAGGGGGCAGGGTATAGATACGCAGTATTTT. It yields the protein CASSQGRGQGIDTQYF.

This chain connects TRBV5-6 to TRBJ2-2; no firm D call. V was cut by 5 bases and J by 1 base, with 24 bases left in between. CDR1 is SGHDT and CDR2 is YYEEEE in the germline V gene. The CDR3 runs to 19 residues. CDR3 in amino acids: CASRVRYSSRKRNTGELFF. The CDR3 DNA reads TGTGCCAGCAGGGTGCGGTATAGTAGTCGGAAGAGGAACACCGGGGAGCTGTTTTTT.

This clonotype was counted a few times. The V call is TRBV30, the J call TRBJ2-7, with 10 positions matching TRBD1. The V segment lost 2 bases and the J segment 2 bases; nucleotides outside the gene matches: 6. CDR1 is GTSNPN and CDR2 is SVGIG in the germline V gene (reference sequence). CDR3 length: 15 residues. CDR3 in DNA: TGTGCCTGGAGTATAGGGACAGGGGTTACCTACGAGCAGTACTTC. Amino acids: CAWSIGTGVTYEQYF.

At least ten counts were recorded for this clonotype. The chain is built from TRBV7-8 and TRBJ2-5; no firm D call. Trimming took 1 base from V and 7 from J, leaving 10 bases between them. The length of the CDR3 is 13 residues. Germline CDR1 and CDR2: SGHVS and FQNEAQ. CDR3 in DNA: TGTGCCAGCAGCTTAGAACCCAGAGGGACCCAGTACTTC. This encodes CASSLEPRGTQYF.

V and J are TRBV6-1 and TRBJ1-1; possibly TRBD1 for D (5 bases). Trimming shortened V by 6 bases and J by 5 bases, and 19 bases separated the two germline ends. CDR3 length: 15 residues. Germline CDR1 and CDR2: MNHNS and SASEGT. CDR3 loop: CASSPPQGTVTEAFF. The CDR3 DNA sequence: TGTGCCAGCAGCCCCCCGCAGGGTACGGTGACTGAAGCTTTCTTT.

There are many counts of this clonotype. This chain joins TRBV2 and TRBJ1-1; D is possibly TRBD1 (5 bases). The CDR3 runs to 16 residues. Trimming took off 3 bases at V and 0 bases at J, with 14 bases between the two ends. Germline-derived CDR1 and CDR2 are SNHLY and FYNNEI. The CDR3 is CASSDQGGLVNTEAFF. In DNA, the CDR3 is TGTGCCAGCAGTGACCAGGGTGGATTGGTGAACACTGAAGCTTTCTTT.

This clonotype was seen at least ten times. The chain joins TRBV12-3 or TRBV12-4 to TRBJ2-3; weak D call: TRBD2 (5 bases). The CDR3 runs to 15 residues. V was pared by 2 bases and J by 4 bases, with 13 bases between. CDR3 in DNA: TGTGCCAGCAGTTTACAAAGGGAGCGCGCAGATACGCAGTATTTT. It encodes CASSLQRERADTQYF.

The chain recombines TRBV18 with TRBJ1-4; D is ambiguous. The CDR3 length is 14 residues. V lost 4 bases and J lost 6, with 12 bases in between. In germline, CDR1 is KGHSH, CDR2 LQKENI. The CDR3 reads CASSRTRQDEKLFF. CDR3 nucleotide sequence: TGTGCCAGCTCACGGACTCGGCAGGATGAAAAACTGTTTTTT.

This clonotype was recorded at least ten times. The chain recombines TRBV10-2 with TRBJ2-7, with a possible D match to TRBD2 (6 bases). With 5 bases removed from V and 5 bases from J, the gap between germline ends came to 13 bases. CDR1 is WSHSY and CDR2 is SAAADI in the germline V gene. The CDR3 loop spans 13 amino acids. This chain's CDR3 is CASSPRGRNEQYF. CDR3 coding DNA: TGCGCCAGCAGTCCGCGGGGTAGGAACGAGCAGTACTTC.

This clonotype was detected only a few times. The V and J genes are TRBV15 and TRBJ2-2; D is perhaps TRBD1 or TRBD2 (5 bases each). CDR3 length: 14 amino acids. Germline V gives CDR1 LNHNV, CDR2 YYDKDF (reference sequence). V shed 6 bases and J shed 4 bases, with 12 bases lying between them. The CDR3 sequence is CATRVGDLTGELFF. The DNA of the CDR3 is TGTGCCACCAGGGTTGGGGACCTCACCGGGGAGCTGTTTTTT.